This T cell receptor (beta chain) emerged from a study of blood T cell repertoires in COVID-19. Study summary: Material from acute and convalescent COVID-19 was sourced from the United States, Italy and Spain. Sources were T cells, B-cell-depleted T cells, or PBMCs; the material itself was cDNA or gDNA.

Trimming left V 5 bases short and J 3 bases short, with 10 bases between. The V gene's germline CDR1 is MNHEY and CDR2 SVGAGI. The CDR3 sequence is 13 residues long. The authors' processing: The authors estimated nucleated cell counts from reference gene primer amplification. TCRdb's table, derived via immunoSEQ multiplex PCR, lists solely in-frame clones and lacks some. V, J and clone size reflect that table, while D and trimming were determined from the DNA. Of about 150,000 clones listed, about 89% are singletons. The source of this sequence is an elderly man with acute or convalescent COVID-19. The sample consisted of peripheral blood. The chain employs TRBV6-5 and TRBJ1-2; D call uncertain. This CDR3 reads CASSPQSYYGYTF. The CDR3 coding sequence is TGTGCCAGCAGTCCACAGTCCTACTATGGCTACACCTTC.